This T cell receptor beta chain was captured in a study of cytomegalovirus exposure and HLA in healthy donors. Turning to this clone: As yet, its antigen is unknown.

CDR3 length: 17 residues. Germline V gene data show CDR1 as SGHTA and CDR2 as FQGNSA. Trimming cost V 1 base and J 8 bases; bases outside gene matches: 13. PCR involved 60 Vbeta and 13 Jbeta primers. The protocol was immunoSEQ multiplex PCR, while the TCRdb copy is restricted to in-frame clones and leaves out a portion. Altogether about 160,000 clones are present, 60% to 80% being singletons, with the ten largest covering less than 2.5%. Overall study findings and caveats: In a later analysis, across HLA loci, associated TCR counts were highest for DRB1, lowest for HLA-C.

This chain joins TRBV7-2 and TRBJ2-3; TRBD2 agrees at 9 bases. The sequence was obtained from a man between 50 and 59 years old in good health and CMV-seropositive. Sequencing was performed on PBMCs. The chain's CDR3 is CASSLVSAGGSAGTQYF. CDR3 sequence (DNA): TGTGCCAGCAGCTTAGTTTCGGCGGGGGGGAGCGCAGGTACGCAGTATTTT.